One T cell receptor beta chain is described in this entry. Generated by immunoSEQ multiplex PCR, the TCRdb table keeps only in-frame clones and is missing some. The data contain under 90,000 clones, 70% to 85% of them singletons. The data belong to a study of blood T cell repertoires in COVID-19. The CDR3 is made up of 17 amino acids. Germline lookup yields CDR1 GTSNPN and CDR2 SVGIG (reference sequence). Trimming removed 3 bases from V and 0 bases from J, with 15 bases in between. The V call is TRBV30, the J call TRBJ2-6; D possibly corresponds to TRBD2 (6 bases). This sequence was found in a man over 45 with active or convalescent COVID-19. The material sequenced was peripheral blood. The CDR3 protein is CAWRGGELSSGANVLTF. The CDR3 nucleotides read TGTGCCTGGAGAGGAGGGGAACTTAGCTCTGGGGCCAACGTCCTGACTTTC.